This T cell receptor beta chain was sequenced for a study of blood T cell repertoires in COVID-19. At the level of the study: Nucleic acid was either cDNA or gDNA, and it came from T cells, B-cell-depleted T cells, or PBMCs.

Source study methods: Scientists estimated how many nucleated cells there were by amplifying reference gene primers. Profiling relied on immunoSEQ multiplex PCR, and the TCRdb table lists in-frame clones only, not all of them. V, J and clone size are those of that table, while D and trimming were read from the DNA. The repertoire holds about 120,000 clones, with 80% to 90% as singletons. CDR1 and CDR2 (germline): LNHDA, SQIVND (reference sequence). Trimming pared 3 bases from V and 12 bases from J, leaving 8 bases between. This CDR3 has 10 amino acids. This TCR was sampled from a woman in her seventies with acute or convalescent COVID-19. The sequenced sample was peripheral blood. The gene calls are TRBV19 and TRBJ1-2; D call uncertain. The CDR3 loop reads CASSILEDTF. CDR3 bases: TGTGCCAGTAGTATTCTGGAGGACACCTTC.